This T cell receptor beta chain appears in the sequencing data of a study of blood T cell repertoires in COVID-19. For the study at large: Sources were T cells, B-cell-depleted T cells, or PBMCs; the material itself was cDNA or gDNA.

Produced via immunoSEQ multiplex PCR; TCRdb's table is partial and in-frame only. The data hold around 130,000 clones, with around nine tenths observed a single time. Source material: peripheral blood. The TCR originated in a human donor in a cohort sampled during active COVID-19.

The CDR3 region has the DNA TGTGCCAGCAGTGCGGACAGGGGCACTGAAGCTTTCTTT. It specifies CASSADRGTEAFF. The chain recombines TRBV28 with TRBJ1-1; 9 nucleotides line up with TRBD1. The V gene end was trimmed by 5 bases and the J gene end by 4 bases; junction bases not matched to a gene: 2. This CDR3 comprises 13 residues. Germline assignment: CDR1 MDHEN and CDR2 SYDVKM.